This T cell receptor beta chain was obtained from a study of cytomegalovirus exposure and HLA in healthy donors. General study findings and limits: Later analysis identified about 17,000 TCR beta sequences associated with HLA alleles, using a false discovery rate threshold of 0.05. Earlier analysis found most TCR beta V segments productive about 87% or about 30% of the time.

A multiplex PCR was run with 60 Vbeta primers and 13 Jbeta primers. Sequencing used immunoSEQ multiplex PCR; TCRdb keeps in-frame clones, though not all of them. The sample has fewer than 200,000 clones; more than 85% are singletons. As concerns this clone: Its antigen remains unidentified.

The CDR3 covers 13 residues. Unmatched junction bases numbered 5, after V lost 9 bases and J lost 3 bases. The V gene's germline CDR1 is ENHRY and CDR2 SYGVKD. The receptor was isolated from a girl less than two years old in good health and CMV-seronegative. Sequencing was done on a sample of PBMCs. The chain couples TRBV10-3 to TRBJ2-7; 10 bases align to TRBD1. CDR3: CAILGQGDYEQYF. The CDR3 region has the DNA TGTGCCATTCTTGGACAGGGGGACTACGAGCAGTACTTC.